This T cell receptor (beta chain) appears in the sequencing data of a study of cytomegalovirus exposure and HLA in healthy donors. As regards this clone: As yet, its antigen is unknown. The junction departs from germline at one end; a sequencing error may be responsible.

The CDR3 covers 14 residues. In germline, CDR1 is SEHNR, CDR2 FQNEAQ (reference sequence). Findings and caveats of the study: Cytomegalovirus-associated TCR beta chains were listed, numbering more than 150. Cytomegalovirus status, reportedly, was diagnosed with high specificity and sensitivity by the classifier.

A multiplex PCR was run with 60 Vbeta primers and 13 Jbeta primers. TCRdb keeps only in-frame clones here, not all; method: immunoSEQ multiplex PCR. This table has about 120,000 clones, 78% appearing once. This chain uses TRBV7-9 with TRBJ2-5, with 9 bases matching TRBD1. This TCR derives from a man between 25 and 39 years old in good health and CMV-seropositive. The specimen sequenced was PBMCs. CDR3 amino acids: CSSSTGQGRETQYF. CDR3 nucleotide sequence: TGTTCCAGCAGCACTGGACAGGGGAGGGAGACCCAGTACTTC.